This T cell receptor (beta chain) emerged from a study of T-cell memory formation after mild COVID-19. The CDR3 loop spans 13 amino acids. V was cut by 2 bases and J by 8 bases, with 15 bases left in between. From germline, CDR1 is GTSNPN and CDR2 SVGIG (reference sequence). This clonotype was counted between two and nine times. Using its own MiXCR run on the 5' RACE reads, TCRdb lists one record per CDR3 protein. The profile shows a few hundred thousand distinct CDR3 sequences, about a sixth of them singletons. The chain couples TRBV30 to TRBJ1-2; D remains unclear. This sequence was found in a man younger than 30 who had mild COVID-19 (a few samples of this study predate the infection). Cell type and time point are not known. Sequenced material: PBMCs or a T cell subset sorted from them (not recorded which). This CDR3 reads CAWSPRARNGYTF. The CDR3 nucleotides read TGTGCCTGGAGTCCCCGGGCCCGAAACGGCTACACCTTC.